This T cell receptor beta chain was recovered during a study of T cells in tuberculosis. Using immunoSEQ multiplex PCR, the repertoire was profiled, and TCRdb retains in-frame clones only, with some absent. This table has tens of thousands of clones, just under 95% appearing once. This clone was seen more than once but under ten times. The identical CDR3 is also encoded by other nucleotide sequences in the sample. Germline lookup yields CDR1 MNHNS and CDR2 SASEGT. This CDR3 comprises 13 residues. V trimming: 6 bases; J trimming: 3 bases; junction bases outside the gene matches: 4. This clonotype was sampled from a donor aged 10-29 years with latent tuberculosis or without tuberculosis infection. Some clones in this sample may be carry-over from other donors' samples. The V call is TRBV6-1, the J call TRBJ1-1, with 7 bases that match TRBD1. Sequenced: PBMCs. The CDR3 sequence is CASSGQEDTEAFF. CDR3 nucleotides: TGTGCCAGCAGCGGACAGGAGGACACTGAAGCTTTCTTT.